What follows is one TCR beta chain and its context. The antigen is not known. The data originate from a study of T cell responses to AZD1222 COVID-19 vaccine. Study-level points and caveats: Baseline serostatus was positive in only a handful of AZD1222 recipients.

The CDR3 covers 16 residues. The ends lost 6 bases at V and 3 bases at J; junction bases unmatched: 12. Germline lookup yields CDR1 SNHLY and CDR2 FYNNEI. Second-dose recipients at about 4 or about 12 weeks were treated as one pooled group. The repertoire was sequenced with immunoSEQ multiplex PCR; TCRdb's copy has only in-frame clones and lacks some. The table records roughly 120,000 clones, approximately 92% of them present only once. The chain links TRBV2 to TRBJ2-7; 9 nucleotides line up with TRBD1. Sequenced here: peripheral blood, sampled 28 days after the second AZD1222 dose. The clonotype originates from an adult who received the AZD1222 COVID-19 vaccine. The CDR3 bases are TGTGCCAGCAGGGGACAGGGTTATAACTTTCTCTACGAGCAGTACTTC. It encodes CASRGQGYNFLYEQYF.